This T cell receptor beta chain was observed in a study of blood T cell repertoires in COVID-19. Study information: From the United States, Italy and Spain came samples of acute and convalescent COVID-19. T cells, B-cell-depleted T cells, or PBMCs provided the cDNA or gDNA that served as material.

In the authors' methods: Estimated nucleated cell counts came from reference gene primer amplification. TCRdb's copy holds only in-frame clones and misses some; the assay was immunoSEQ multiplex PCR. For V, J and clone size, that table is used; D and trimming come from the DNA. The sample yields fewer than 250,000 clones, 85% seen once. Germline CDR1 LGHNA, CDR2 YNFKEQ. V was pared by 0 bases and J by 7 bases, with 16 bases between. This CDR3 comprises 17 residues. The rearrangement links TRBV4-2 to TRBJ1-6; tentative D call: TRBD1 (6 bases). Sequencing was carried out using peripheral blood. The source is a woman aged 60-75 years with active or convalescent COVID-19. CDR3 in DNA: TGTGCCAGCAGCCAAGACCAGGGAACAGGGCGGAATTCACCCCTCCACTTT. Protein sequence: CASSQDQGTGRNSPLHF.